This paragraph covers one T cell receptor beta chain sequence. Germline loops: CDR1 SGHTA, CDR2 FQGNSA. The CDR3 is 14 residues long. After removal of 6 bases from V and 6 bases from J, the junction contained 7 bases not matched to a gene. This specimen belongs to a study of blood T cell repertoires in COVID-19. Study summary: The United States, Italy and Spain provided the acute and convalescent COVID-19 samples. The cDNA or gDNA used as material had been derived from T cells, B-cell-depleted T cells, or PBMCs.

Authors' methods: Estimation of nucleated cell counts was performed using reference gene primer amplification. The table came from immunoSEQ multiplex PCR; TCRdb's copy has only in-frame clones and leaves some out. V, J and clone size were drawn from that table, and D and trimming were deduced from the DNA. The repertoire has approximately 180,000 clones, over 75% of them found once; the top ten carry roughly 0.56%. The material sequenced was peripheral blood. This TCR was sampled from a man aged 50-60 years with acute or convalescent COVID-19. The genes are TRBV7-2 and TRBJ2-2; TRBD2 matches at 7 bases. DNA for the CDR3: TGTGCCAGCAGTTCACAGCGGGGTCCCGGGGAGCTGTTTTTT. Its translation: CASSSQRGPGELFF.